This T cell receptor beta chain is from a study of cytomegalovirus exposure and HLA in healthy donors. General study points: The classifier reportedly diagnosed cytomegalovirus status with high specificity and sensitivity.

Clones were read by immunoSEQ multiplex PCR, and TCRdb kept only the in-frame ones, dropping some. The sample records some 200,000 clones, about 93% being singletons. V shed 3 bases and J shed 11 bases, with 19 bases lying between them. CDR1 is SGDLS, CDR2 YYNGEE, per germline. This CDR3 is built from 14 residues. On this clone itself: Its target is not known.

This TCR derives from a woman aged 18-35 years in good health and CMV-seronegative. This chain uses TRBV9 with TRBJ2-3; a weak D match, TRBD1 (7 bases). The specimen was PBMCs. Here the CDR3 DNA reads TGTGCCAGCAGCGGGAGGGGGCGTCCCATCGAGCAGTATTTT. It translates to CASSGRGRPIEQYF.